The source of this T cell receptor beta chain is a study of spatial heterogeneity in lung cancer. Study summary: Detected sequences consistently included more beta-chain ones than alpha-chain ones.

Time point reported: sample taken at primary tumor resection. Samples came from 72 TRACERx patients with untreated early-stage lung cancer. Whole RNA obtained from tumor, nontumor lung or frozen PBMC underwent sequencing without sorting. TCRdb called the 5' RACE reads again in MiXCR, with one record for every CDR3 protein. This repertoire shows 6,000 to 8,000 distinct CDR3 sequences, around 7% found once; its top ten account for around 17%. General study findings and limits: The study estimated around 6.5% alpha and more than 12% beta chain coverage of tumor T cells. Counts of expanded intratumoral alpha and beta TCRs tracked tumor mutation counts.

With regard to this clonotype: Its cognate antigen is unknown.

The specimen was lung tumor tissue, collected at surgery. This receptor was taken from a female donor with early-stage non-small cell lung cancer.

The DNA of the CDR3 is TGTGCCAGCAGGCAGGGTTCTCAGCCCCAGCATTTT. Its translation is CASRQGSQPQHF. The chain recombines TRBV6-5 with TRBJ1-5; possibly TRBD1 for D (5 bases). CDR3 size: 12 residues. V lost 6 bases and J 6 bases, leaving 9 bases between the germline ends. Germline V CDR1 and CDR2: MNHEY, SVGAGI.